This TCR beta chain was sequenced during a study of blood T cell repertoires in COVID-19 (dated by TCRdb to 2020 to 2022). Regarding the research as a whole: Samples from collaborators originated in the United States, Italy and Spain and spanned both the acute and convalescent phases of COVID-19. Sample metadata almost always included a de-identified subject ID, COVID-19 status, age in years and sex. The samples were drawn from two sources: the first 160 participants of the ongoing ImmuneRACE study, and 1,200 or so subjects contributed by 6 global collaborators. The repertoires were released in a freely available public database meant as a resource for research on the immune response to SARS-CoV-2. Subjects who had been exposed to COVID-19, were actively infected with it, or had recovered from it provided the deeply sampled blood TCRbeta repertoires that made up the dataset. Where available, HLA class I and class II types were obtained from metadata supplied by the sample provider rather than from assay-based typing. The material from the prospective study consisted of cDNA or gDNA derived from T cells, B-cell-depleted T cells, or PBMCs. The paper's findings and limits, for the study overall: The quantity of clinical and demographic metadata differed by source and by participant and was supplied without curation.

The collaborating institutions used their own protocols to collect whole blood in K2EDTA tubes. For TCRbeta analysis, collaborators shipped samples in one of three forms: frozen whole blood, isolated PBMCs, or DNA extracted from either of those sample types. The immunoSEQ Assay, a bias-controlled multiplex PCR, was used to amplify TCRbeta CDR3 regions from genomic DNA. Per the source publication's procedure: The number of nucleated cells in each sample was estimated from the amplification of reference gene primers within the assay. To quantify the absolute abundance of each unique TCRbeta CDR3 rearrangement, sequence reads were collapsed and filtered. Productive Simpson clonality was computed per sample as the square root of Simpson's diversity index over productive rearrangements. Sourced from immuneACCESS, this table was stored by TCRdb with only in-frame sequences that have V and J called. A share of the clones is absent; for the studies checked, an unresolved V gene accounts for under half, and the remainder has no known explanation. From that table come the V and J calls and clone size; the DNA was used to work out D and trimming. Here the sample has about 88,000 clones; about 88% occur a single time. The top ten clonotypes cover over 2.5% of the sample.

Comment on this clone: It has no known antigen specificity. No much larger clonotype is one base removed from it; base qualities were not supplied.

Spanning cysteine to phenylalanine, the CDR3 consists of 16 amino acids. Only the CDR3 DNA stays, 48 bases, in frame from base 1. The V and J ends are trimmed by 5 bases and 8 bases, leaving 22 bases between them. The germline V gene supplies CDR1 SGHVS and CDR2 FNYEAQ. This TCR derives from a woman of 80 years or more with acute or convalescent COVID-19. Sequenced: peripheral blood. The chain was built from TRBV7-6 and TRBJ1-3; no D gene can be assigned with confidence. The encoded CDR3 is CASSVTGNRGEDTIYF. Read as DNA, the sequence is TGTGCCAGCAGCGTAACTGGGAACCGCGGGGAGGACACCATATATTTT. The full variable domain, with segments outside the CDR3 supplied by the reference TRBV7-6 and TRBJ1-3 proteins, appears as GAGVSQSPRYKVTKRGQDVALRCDPISGHVSLYWYRQALGQGPEFLTYFNYEAQQDKSGLPNDRFSAERPEGSISTLTIQRTEQRDSAMYRCASSVTGNRGEDTIYFGEGSWLTVV.